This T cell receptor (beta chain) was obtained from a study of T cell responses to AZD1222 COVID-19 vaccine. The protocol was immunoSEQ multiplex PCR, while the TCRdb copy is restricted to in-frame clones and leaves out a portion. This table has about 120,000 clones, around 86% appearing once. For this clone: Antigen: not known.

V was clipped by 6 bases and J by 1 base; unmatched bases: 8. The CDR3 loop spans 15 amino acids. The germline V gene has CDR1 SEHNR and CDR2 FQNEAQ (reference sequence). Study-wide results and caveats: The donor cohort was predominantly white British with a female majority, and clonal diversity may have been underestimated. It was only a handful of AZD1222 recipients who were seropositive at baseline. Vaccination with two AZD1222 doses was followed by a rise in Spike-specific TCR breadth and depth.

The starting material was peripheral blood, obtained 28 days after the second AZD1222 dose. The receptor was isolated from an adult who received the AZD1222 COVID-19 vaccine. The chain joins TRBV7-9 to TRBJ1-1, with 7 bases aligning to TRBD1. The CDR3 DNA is TGTGCCAGCAGTCACGGACAGGTGGGGAACACTGAAGCTTTCTTT. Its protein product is CASSHGQVGNTEAFF.